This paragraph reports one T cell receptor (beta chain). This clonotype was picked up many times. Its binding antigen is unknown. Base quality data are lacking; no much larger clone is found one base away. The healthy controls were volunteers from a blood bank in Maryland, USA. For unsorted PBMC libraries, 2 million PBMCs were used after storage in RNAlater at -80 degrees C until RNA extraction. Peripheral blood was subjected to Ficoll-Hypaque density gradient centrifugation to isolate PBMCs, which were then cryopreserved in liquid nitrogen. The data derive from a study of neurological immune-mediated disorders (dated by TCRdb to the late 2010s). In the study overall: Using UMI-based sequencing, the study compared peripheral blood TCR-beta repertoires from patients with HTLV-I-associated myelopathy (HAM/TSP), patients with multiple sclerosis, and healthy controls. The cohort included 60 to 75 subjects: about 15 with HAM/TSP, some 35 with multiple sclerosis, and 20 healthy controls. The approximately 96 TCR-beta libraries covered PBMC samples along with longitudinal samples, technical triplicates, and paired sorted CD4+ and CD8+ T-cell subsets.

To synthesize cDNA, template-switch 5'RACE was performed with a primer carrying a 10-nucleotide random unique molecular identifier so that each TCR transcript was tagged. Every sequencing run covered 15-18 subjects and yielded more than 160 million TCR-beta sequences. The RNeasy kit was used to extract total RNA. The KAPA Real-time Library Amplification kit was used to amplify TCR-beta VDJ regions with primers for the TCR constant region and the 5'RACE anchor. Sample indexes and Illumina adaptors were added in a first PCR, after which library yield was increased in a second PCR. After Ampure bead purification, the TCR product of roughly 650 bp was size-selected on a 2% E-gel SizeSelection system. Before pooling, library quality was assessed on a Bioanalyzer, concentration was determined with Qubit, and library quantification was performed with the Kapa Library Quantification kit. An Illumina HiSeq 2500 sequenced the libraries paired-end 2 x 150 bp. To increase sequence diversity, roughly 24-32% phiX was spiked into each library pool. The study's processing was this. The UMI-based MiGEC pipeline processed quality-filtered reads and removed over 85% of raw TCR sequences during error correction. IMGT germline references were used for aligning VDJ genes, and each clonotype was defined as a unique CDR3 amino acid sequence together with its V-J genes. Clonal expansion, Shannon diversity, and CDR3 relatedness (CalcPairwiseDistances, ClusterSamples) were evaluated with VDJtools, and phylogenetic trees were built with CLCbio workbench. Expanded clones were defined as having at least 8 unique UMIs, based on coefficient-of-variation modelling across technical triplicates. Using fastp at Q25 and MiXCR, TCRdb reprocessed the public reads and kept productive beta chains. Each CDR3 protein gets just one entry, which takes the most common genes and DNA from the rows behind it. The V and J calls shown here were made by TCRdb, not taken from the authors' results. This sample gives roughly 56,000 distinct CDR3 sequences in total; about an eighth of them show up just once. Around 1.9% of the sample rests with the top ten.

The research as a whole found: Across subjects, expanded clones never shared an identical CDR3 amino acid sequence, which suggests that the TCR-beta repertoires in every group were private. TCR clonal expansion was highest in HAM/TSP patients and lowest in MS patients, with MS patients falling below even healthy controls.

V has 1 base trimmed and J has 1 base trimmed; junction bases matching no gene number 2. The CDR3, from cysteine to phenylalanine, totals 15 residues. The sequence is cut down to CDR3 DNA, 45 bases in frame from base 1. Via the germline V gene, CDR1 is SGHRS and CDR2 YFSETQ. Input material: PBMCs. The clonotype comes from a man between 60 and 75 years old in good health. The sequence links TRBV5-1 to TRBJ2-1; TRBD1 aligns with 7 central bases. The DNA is TGCGCCAGCAGCTTGCAGGGGGATTCCTACAATGAGCAGTTCTTC. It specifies CASSLQGDSYNEQFF.